The 17 T cell receptor beta chains reported below all come from one sample, sequenced in a study of T-cell reconstitution after alpha-beta-depleted transplantation in children. TCRbeta library construction was performed incorporating unique molecular identifiers. Using its own MiXCR run on the PCR reads, TCRdb lists one record per CDR3 protein. Here the sample spans about 610,000 distinct CDR3 sequences, roughly a tenth being singletons. The specimen comprised PBMCs from the stem cell graft donor, sampled from the stem cell graft. These receptors originate from a human donor who donated a stem cell graft to a child with acute myeloid leukemia.

This clonotype showed up many times. V gene TRBV5-1 combines with J gene TRBJ1-1, with a tentative D call TRBD1 (5 bases). Germline CDR1 reads SGHRS; CDR2 reads YFSETQ. V gave up 3 bases and J gave up 4 bases, with 13 bases separating them. This CDR3 is 14 amino acids long. CDR3 sequence reads: CASSSQGVGTEAFF. In nucleotides, the CDR3 is TGCGCCAGCAGCTCCCAGGGAGTGGGCACTGAAGCTTTCTTT.

J is TRBJ2-1 and V is TRBV12-3 or TRBV12-4; D is perhaps TRBD2 (6 bases). CDR3 length: 16 residues. Trimming pared 2 bases from V and 0 bases from J, leaving 11 bases between. The CDR3 loop reads CASSLLSGGSYNEQFF. Here the CDR3 DNA reads TGTGCCAGCAGTTTACTCTCCGGGGGCTCCTACAATGAGCAGTTCTTC.

This clonotype was recorded a few times. This rearrangement joins TRBV20-1 to TRBJ2-3; TRBD2 aligns across 11 bases. Per germline, CDR1 DFQATT and CDR2 SNEGSKA (reference sequence). Trimming removed 1 base from V and 2 bases from J; junction bases left unmatched: 8. This CDR3 region has 17 residues. For the CDR3, the DNA is TGCAGTGCTAGAGTCCCGGGACTAGCGGACCACACAGATACGCAGTATTTT. Its translation is CSARVPGLADHTDTQYF.

V and J are TRBV20-1 and TRBJ2-3, with D possibly being TRBD2 (5 bases). The CDR3 runs 16 residues. Germline CDR1 is DFQATT and CDR2 is SNEGSKA (reference sequence). Trimming took off 0 bases at V and 2 bases at J, with 15 bases between the two ends. CDR3 amino acids: CSARDIEGAYTDTQYF. The CDR3 DNA follows: TGCAGTGCTAGAGATATCGAGGGCGCCTACACAGATACGCAGTATTTT.

The V call is TRBV30, the J call TRBJ2-1, with 10 bases that match TRBD2. CDR1 and CDR2 from the germline V gene are GTSNPN and SVGIG (reference sequence). With 2 bases clipped from V and 4 bases from J, the junction kept 11 bases outside the gene matches. This CDR3 is 17 amino acids long. CDR3 sequence: CAWSRSRRTSGYNEQFF. CDR3 nucleotide sequence: TGTGCCTGGAGTCGATCCCGTCGGACTAGCGGTTACAATGAGCAGTTCTTC. The variable domain in full, with the rest retrieved from reference TRBV30 and TRBJ2-1, is SQTIHQWPATLVQPVGSPLSLECTVEGTSNPNLYWYRQAAGRGLQLLFYSVGIGQISSEVPQNLSASRPQDRQFILSSKKLLLSDSGFYLCAWSRSRRTSGYNEQFFGPGTRLTVL.

The chain is built from TRBV11-2 and TRBJ2-3; D is undetermined. The V and J ends lost 3 bases and 8 bases respectively, with 9 bases between them. Germline lookup yields CDR1 SGHAT and CDR2 FQNNGV. The CDR3 has 12 amino acids. The CDR3 DNA reads as TGTGCCAGCAGCTTGGCAGTGGGTACGCAGTATTTT. It is translated as CASSLAVGTQYF.

The chain employs TRBV10-3 and TRBJ1-1, with a weak D call TRBD1 (5 bases). This CDR3 comprises 11 residues. V shed 5 bases and J shed 8 bases, with 9 bases lying between them. Germline values: CDR1 ENHRY, CDR2 SYGVKD. CDR3 bases: TGTGCCATCAGTCCGGGACGGGAAGCTTTCTTT. This gives the protein CAISPGREAFF.

Many counts were recorded for this clonotype. This rearrangement joins TRBV29-1 to TRBJ1-1, with unresolved D. The V end was cut by 4 bases, the J end by 1 base, with 10 bases between. The CDR3 sequence is 13 residues long. The germline gives CDR1 SQVTM, CDR2 ANQGSEA. The CDR3 is CSVARVSNTEAFF. For the CDR3, the DNA is TGCAGCGTTGCGAGGGTCTCGAACACTGAAGCTTTCTTT. Together with reference TRBV29-1 and TRBJ1-1, the CDR3 gives the full variable domain: SAVISQKPSRDICQRGTSLTIQCQVDSQVTMMFWYRQQPGQSLTLIATANQGSEATYESGFVIDKFPISRPNLTFSTLTVSNMSPEDSSIYLCSVARVSNTEAFFGQGTRLTVV.

The gene calls are TRBV5-1 and TRBJ2-6; D not resolved. The CDR3 consists of 19 residues. Trimming shortened V by 2 bases and J by 0 bases, and 18 bases separated the two germline ends. CDR1 and CDR2 (germline): SGHRS, YFSETQ. The CDR3 nucleotides are TGCGCCAGCAGCTTCTGGGGTGAGGTGGGCCACTCTGGGGCCAACGTCCTGACTTTC. Residues: CASSFWGEVGHSGANVLTF.

This clonotype has a count of ten or more. The rearrangement links TRBV29-1 to TRBJ1-2, with 9 bases matching TRBD1. The germline gives CDR1 SQVTM, CDR2 ANQGSEA. Trimming removed 1 base from V and 9 bases from J; junction bases left unmatched: 9. This CDR3 spans 14 amino acids. The CDR3 here is CSVEGEGQGPRYTF. DNA for the CDR3: TGCAGCGTTGAAGGTGAGGGACAGGGCCCGCGCTACACCTTC.

This clonotype has at least ten counts. This sequence joins TRBV10-3 and TRBJ2-3, with D possibly called TRBD1 or TRBD2 (5 bases each). Germline CDR1 reads ENHRY; CDR2 reads SYGVKD. The CDR3 is 13 residues long. Trimming left V 8 bases short and J 5 bases short, with 14 bases between. CDR3 in DNA: TGTGCCATCGAAAAGAATGGGGGAGATACGCAGTATTTT. Protein: CAIEKNGGDTQYF.

This clonotype showed up many times. J is TRBJ2-2 and V is TRBV20-1, with 9 nucleotides matching TRBD2. The V and J ends lost 3 bases and 6 bases, in that order; junction bases with no gene match: 8. The length of the CDR3 is 15 residues. CDR1 is DFQATT, CDR2 SNEGSKA, per germline (reference sequence). The CDR3 region has the DNA TGCAGTGCTAGGGTTGGCGGGAGGGGCCCCGGGGAGCTGTTTTTT. Translation gives CSARVGGRGPGELFF.

The V call is TRBV28, the J call TRBJ2-1; possibly TRBD1 for D (5 bases). The V gene lost 7 bases and the J gene lost 5 bases, with 12 bases spanning the gap. Germline lookup yields CDR1 MDHEN and CDR2 SYDVKM. This CDR3 has 13 residues. In DNA, the CDR3 is TGTGCCAGCAATGTTCTACAGGACAATGAGCAGTTCTTC. Translation gives CASNVLQDNEQFF.

This clonotype was recorded at least ten times. V gene TRBV12-3 or TRBV12-4 combines with J gene TRBJ1-2, with D perhaps TRBD1 (6 bases). The CDR3 runs 14 residues. Trimming cost V 7 bases and J 4 bases, with 16 bases left between them. The CDR3 region is CASMRGYGAYGYTF. The CDR3 coding sequence is TGTGCCAGCATGAGGGGGTACGGAGCCTATGGCTACACCTTC.

The chain is built from TRBV6-2 or TRBV6-3 and TRBJ2-6, with a tentative D call TRBD2 (6 bases). Germline loops: CDR1 MNHEY, CDR2 SVGEGT. The CDR3 totals 14 residues. V shed 7 bases and J shed 4 bases, with 11 bases lying between them. In nucleotides, the CDR3 is TGTGCCAGCACCGTCGCGGGGGGGGCCAACGTCCTGACTTTC. The encoded protein is CASTVAGGANVLTF.

The table lists this clonotype with many counts. This sequence joins TRBV28 and TRBJ2-7; 7 bases agree with TRBD2. V lost 8 bases and J lost 0; bases outside the gene matches: 7. CDR1 is MDHEN and CDR2 is SYDVKM in the germline V gene. This CDR3 spans 14 amino acids. CDR3 in DNA: TGTGCCAGCTGTGAGGGAGGGAGCTCCTACGAGCAGTACTTC. Translated, it gives CASCEGGSSYEQYF.

This clonotype has just a few counts. V usage is TRBV27 and J usage is TRBJ2-1; the D is unclear. This CDR3 is 15 amino acids long. Between the trimmed V and J ends, which lost 2 bases and 4 bases, there was a span of 12 bases. Germline CDR1 reads MNHEY; CDR2 reads SMNVEV (reference sequence). CDR3 residues: CASSLGLTGYNEQFF. The CDR3 coding sequence is TGTGCCAGCAGTTTAGGGCTTACCGGATACAATGAGCAGTTCTTC.